The present TCR beta chain was sequenced within a study of metastatic and nonmetastatic thyroid tumors (TCRdb year 2020). At the level of the whole study: For patients with malignant and with benign thyroid disease, the researchers compared repertoires between peripheral blood samples and tumor or nodule tissue samples. Study-level results and caveats: In both blood and tumor samples, TCR beta diversity was reported to be significantly higher in malignant tumors than in benign nodules.

The table lists this clone with many counts. Its antigen is still unknown. Per-base qualities were not stored, and no clone one base away is much larger. Before undergoing thyroid surgery, none of the patients had been given any kind of treatment. Using T-cell receptor beta sequencing, the researchers looked back retrospectively at clinical samples from patients, gathered between about 2011 and 2018. The library was prepared using PCR. Sequencing took place on an Illumina HiSeq 4000. High-throughput sequencing was used to profile the CDR3 region of the TCR beta-chain in every patient. Per the source publication's procedure: CDR3 differences across clinicopathological groups were used to build a classifier for discriminating distant-metastatic papillary thyroid cancer patients. The Shannon index was used to assess repertoire diversity, and the Morisita-Horn index was used to assess tumor-blood repertoire similarity. The public sequencing data were trimmed at Q25 with fastp and processed into clonotypes with MiXCR by TCRdb, which kept only in-frame beta chains. None of the V and J calls come from the authors' own analysis; TCRdb made them. Present in this sample are about 27,000 clones, approximately 17% of which were seen just once. The top ten clonotypes cover about 6.5% of the sample.

The CDR3, cysteine through phenylalanine, is 15 amino acids long. This entry keeps only the CDR3 DNA: 45 bases, framed from base 1. The V end loses 0 bases and the J end loses 4 bases, and a stretch of 13 bases separates them. CDR1 and CDR2 are drawn from the germline V gene (reference sequence): DFQATT, SNEGSKA. Recombination linked TRBV20-1 to TRBJ2-1, with no reliable assignment of the D segment. The source is a male donor with papillary thyroid cancer or a benign thyroid nodule (not recorded which). Some clones in this sample may be carry-over from other donors' samples. The sequenced sample was blood. The encoded CDR3 is CSARDLSLLYNEQFF. The sequence in DNA is TGCAGTGCTAGAGATCTGAGTCTCCTATACAATGAGCAGTTCTTC.